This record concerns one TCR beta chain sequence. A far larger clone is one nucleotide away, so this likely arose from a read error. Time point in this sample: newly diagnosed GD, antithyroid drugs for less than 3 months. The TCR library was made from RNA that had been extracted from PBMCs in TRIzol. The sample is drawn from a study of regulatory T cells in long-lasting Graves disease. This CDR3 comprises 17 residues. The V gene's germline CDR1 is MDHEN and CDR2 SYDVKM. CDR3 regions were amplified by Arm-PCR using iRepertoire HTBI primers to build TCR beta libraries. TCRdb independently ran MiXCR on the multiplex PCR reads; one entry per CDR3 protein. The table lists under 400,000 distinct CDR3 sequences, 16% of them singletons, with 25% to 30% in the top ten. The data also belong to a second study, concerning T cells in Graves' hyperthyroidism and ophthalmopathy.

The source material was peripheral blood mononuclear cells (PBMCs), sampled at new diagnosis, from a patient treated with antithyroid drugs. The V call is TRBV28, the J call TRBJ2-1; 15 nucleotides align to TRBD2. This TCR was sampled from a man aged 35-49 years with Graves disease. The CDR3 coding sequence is TGTGCCACCAACCCGGGACTAGCGGGGGGTAACCAAGAGACCCAGTGCTTC. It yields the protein CATNPGLAGGNQETQCF.